The source of this T cell receptor beta chain is a study of T cell responses to AZD1222 COVID-19 vaccine. Pooled together were second doses at about 4 or about 12 weeks. Sequenced by immunoSEQ multiplex PCR; TCRdb stores in-frame clones only, minus some. The sample holds more than 85,000 clones; roughly nine tenths are singletons and the top ten take about 40%. The study, taken as a whole, reports: Two AZD1222 administrations were followed by greater Spike-specific TCR breadth and depth. White British ancestry dominated among donors, who included more females, and clonal diversity was possibly underestimated. Vaccine-associated CD4 TCRs ranged over spike, dominating at 160-218 and 743-854.

Germline V gene sequence: CDR1 SGHAT, CDR2 FQDESV (reference sequence). V lost 5 bases and J lost 5, with 10 bases in between. CDR3 size: 13 residues. As regards this clone: Antigen: not known.

Sequenced here: peripheral blood, sampled 28 days after the second AZD1222 dose. The V and J genes are TRBV11-1 and TRBJ2-1; weak D call: TRBD1 (6 bases). The clonotype was recovered from an adult who received the AZD1222 COVID-19 vaccine. Written as DNA, the CDR3 is TGTGCCAGCAGCGGGACAACCGACAATGAGCAGTTCTTC. The encoded protein is CASSGTTDNEQFF. Combining the CDR3 with reference TRBV11-1 and TRBJ2-1 gives the whole variable domain EAEVAQSPRYKITEKSQAVAFWCDPISGHATLYWYRQILGQGPELLVQFQDESVVDDSQLPKDRFSAERLKGVDSTLKIQPAELGDSAMYLCASSGTTDNEQFFGPGTRLTVL.